These T cell receptor beta chains were read from a single sample in a study of cytomegalovirus exposure and HLA in healthy donors. Assay: immunoSEQ multiplex PCR; the TCRdb copy retains only in-frame clones and omits some. The profile shows 150,000 to 200,000 clones, around nine tenths of them singletons. Sequenced input: PBMCs. The receptors originated from a woman under 30 in good health and CMV-seronegative. The CDR3 runs from the conserved cysteine through the conserved F or W. A D gene is named only where the DNA matches it firmly. Clone sizes are given selectively: once, few, many, or a class where the clone is expanded.

TRBJ1-5	NA	TRBV7-6	once	CASSLTDTRNQPQHF	TGTGCCAGCAGCTTAACGGACACCCGAAATCAGCCCCAGCATTTT
TRBJ2-7	NA	TRBV25-1	NA	CASSESHRSYEQYF	TGTGCCAGCAGTGAATCCCACAGGTCCTACGAGCAGTACTTC
TRBJ2-7	NA	TRBV21-1	NA	CASSQKVVAGECWCEQYF	TGTGCCAGCAGCCAGAAGGTGGTAGCGGGGGAATGTTGGTGCGAGCAGTACTTC
TRBJ2-5	TRBD2	TRBV7-2	NA	CASATSGAQETQYF	TGTGCCAGCGCGACTAGCGGGGCCCAAGAGACCCAGTACTTC
TRBJ1-4	NA	TRBV6-5	NA	CASSYSNRQNEKLFF	TGTGCCAGCAGTTACTCGAACAGGCAGAATGAAAAACTGTTTTTT
TRBJ2-7	TRBD1	TRBV11-2	NA	CASSSHRDSSYEQYF	TGTGCCAGCAGCTCACACCGGGACAGCTCCTACGAGCAGTACTTC
TRBJ2-5	NA	TRBV2	NA	CASSWGDGETQYF	TGTGCCAGCAGCTGGGGGGATGGTGAGACCCAGTACTTC
TRBJ1-1	NA	TRBV7-8	NA	CASSSIFQGFLWRDAEAFF	TGTGCCAGCAGCTCCATTTTCCAGGGTTTCCTATGGAGGGACGCTGAAGCTTTCTTT
TRBJ2-3	TRBD2	TRBV29-1	NA	CSVSGRAADTQYF	TGCAGCGTAAGCGGGAGGGCCGCAGATACGCAGTATTTT
TRBJ1-1	TRBD1	TRBV4-3	once	CASSQVTGTTEAFF	TGCGCCAGCAGCCAAGTGACAGGGACCACTGAAGCTTTCTTT
TRBJ2-3	NA	TRBV4-1	NA	CASSRASVGLTDTQYF	TGCGCCAGCAGCCGAGCCTCGGTAGGACTCACAGATACGCAGTATTTT
TRBJ1-5	NA	TRBV30	NA	CAWSVLGGNQPQHF	TGTGCCTGGAGTGTACTAGGAGGAAATCAGCCCCAGCATTTT
TRBJ1-1	TRBD1	TRBV10-3	few	CAINQGARTEAFF	TGTGCCATCAACCAGGGGGCCCGGACTGAAGCTTTCTTT
TRBJ2-1	TRBD2	TRBV4-3	NA	CASSQDGGAGGVAGGTEQFF	TGCGCCAGCAGCCAAGATGGGGGGGCAGGGGGAGTTGCGGGAGGGACCGAGCAGTTCTTC
TRBJ2-1	NA	TRBV7-2	once	CASSSTGYNEQFF	TGTGCCAGCAGCTCAACAGGATACAATGAGCAGTTCTTC
TRBJ1-1	TRBD1	TRBV7-2	few	CASGQGANTEAFF	TGTGCCAGCGGCCAGGGGGCGAACACTGAAGCTTTCTTT
TRBJ2-2	NA	TRBV2	NA	CASSEAREFITGELFF	TGTGCCAGCAGTGAAGCGAGGGAGTTTATCACCGGGGAGCTGTTTTTT
TRBJ2-7	TRBD2	TRBV5-1	NA	CASKIRGGSYEQYF	TGCGCCAGCAAAATCCGGGGGGGGAGCTACGAGCAGTACTTC